This TCR beta chain was captured in a study of blood T cell repertoires in COVID-19. Study-level background: Acute-phase and convalescent COVID-19 samples originated in the United States, Italy and Spain. PBMCs, B-cell-depleted T cells, or T cells were the source of the cDNA or gDNA that made up the material.

Authors' methods: Amplified reference gene primers provided the basis for estimating nucleated cell counts. The data were produced by immunoSEQ multiplex PCR, yet TCRdb's version contains in-frame clones alone and is incomplete. V and J calls and clone size follow that table, whereas D and trimming were derived from the DNA. The table lists about half a million clones, approximately 85% of them singletons. The ends lost 4 bases at V and 2 bases at J; junction bases unmatched: 6. The CDR3 covers 15 residues. The V gene's germline CDR1 is MNHEY and CDR2 SVGAGI. This TCR came from a human donor in a cohort sampled during active COVID-19. The chain couples TRBV6-5 to TRBJ2-5; 8 positions match TRBD2. The sample comprised peripheral blood. CDR3 nucleotides: TGTGCCAGCAGTTCCATAGCGGGGCGACAAGAGACCCAGTACTTC. Translated: CASSSIAGRQETQYF.